This T cell receptor (beta chain) stems from a study of T cell responses to AZD1222 COVID-19 vaccine. At the level of the study: Second doses were pooled across both intervals (about 4 or about 12 weeks). Broader study findings: CD4 TCRs covered the whole spike, strongest at regions 160-218 and 743-854. Following two doses of AZD1222, Spike-specific TCR breadth and depth rose.

With regard to this clone: The antigen is unknown.

The CDR3 loop spans 12 amino acids. V was clipped by 11 bases and J by 2 bases, with 12 bases between them. Germline CDR1 reads ENHRY; CDR2 reads SYGVKD. Produced via immunoSEQ multiplex PCR; TCRdb's table is partial and in-frame only. The sample includes under 200,000 clones, about 91% of them seen just once. V gene TRBV10-3 combines with J gene TRBJ2-5; D is perhaps TRBD1 (7 bases). The sequences come from peripheral blood, collected on day 0 of AZD1222 vaccination. The sequence derives from an adult in good health. CDR3 region: CAPQGGQETQYF. The CDR3 nucleotides read TGTGCCCCCCAGGGGGGTCAAGAGACCCAGTACTTC.